This T cell receptor beta chain comes out of a study of post-analysis software for immune sequencing data. Study in general: The cohort encompassed relapsing-remitting, secondary progressive and progressive-relapsing multiple sclerosis disease courses.

Study-level results: Compared against controls, patients with multiple sclerosis displayed significantly lower normalized Chao1 diversity. Five TRBV segments, including TRBV5-6, TRBV5-1 and TRBV20-1, were more frequent in patients than controls.

About this clonotype: Its antigen is not identified.

Unique molecular identifiers featured in each of the TCR beta cDNA libraries. The T cell input of roughly 0.95 to 10 million gave roughly 500,000 cDNA molecules. TCRdb analysed the PCR reads with MiXCR anew, one entry per CDR3 protein. The table includes about half a million distinct CDR3 sequences, around 40% detected once. CDR1 is MNHEY, CDR2 SVGAGI, per germline. The length of the CDR3 is 12 residues. The sequencing sample was made of blood. V gene TRBV6-5 combines with J gene TRBJ2-5, with 7 bases that match TRBD1. The J call could be wrong; TRBJ2-7 is a better fit for the DNA end. This TCR was sampled from a girl between 5 and 17 years old with multiple sclerosis. The CDR3 sequence: CASQGTAYEQYF. In DNA, the CDR3 is TGTGCCAGCCAGGGGACAGCCTACGAGCAGTACTTC.